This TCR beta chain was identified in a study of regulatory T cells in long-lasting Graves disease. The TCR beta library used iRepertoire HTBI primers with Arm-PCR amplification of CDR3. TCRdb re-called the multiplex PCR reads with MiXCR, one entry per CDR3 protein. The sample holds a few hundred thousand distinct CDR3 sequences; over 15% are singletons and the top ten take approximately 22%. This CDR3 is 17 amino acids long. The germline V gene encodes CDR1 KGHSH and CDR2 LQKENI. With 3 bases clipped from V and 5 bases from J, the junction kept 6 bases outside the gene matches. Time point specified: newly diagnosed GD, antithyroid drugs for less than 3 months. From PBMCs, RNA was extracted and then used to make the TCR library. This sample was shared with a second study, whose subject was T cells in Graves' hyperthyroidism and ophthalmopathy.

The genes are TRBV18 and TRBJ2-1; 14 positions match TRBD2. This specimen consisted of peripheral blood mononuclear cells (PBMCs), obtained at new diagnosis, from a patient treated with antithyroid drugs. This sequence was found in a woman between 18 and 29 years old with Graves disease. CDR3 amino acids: CASSPGLAGGLNNEQFF. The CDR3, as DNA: TGTGCCAGCTCACCCGGACTAGCGGGAGGCCTTAACAATGAGCAGTTCTTC.